Listed here are 27 T cell receptor beta chains from one sample, sequenced in a study of blood T cell repertoires in COVID-19. Measured with immunoSEQ multiplex PCR; TCRdb has only the in-frame clones, and not every one. The table lists approximately 220,000 clones, roughly 80% of them singletons. The source material was peripheral blood. Receptors were obtained from a woman aged 40 to 50 with active or convalescent COVID-19.

This clone was seen more than once but under ten times. The rearrangement joins TRBV12-3 or TRBV12-4 to TRBJ1-5; possibly TRBD1 for D (5 bases). The V gene lost 5 bases and the J gene lost 5 bases, with 10 bases spanning the gap. The CDR3 has 13 residues. The CDR3 nucleotides read TGTGCCAGCAGTCCAGCCAGGGATCAGCCCCAGCATTTT. Its protein is CASSPARDQPQHF.

This clone was observed once. CDR3 sequence reads: CASSWEGSAGELFF. Written as DNA, the CDR3 is TGCGCCAGCAGCTGGGAGGGTTCGGCCGGGGAGCTGTTTTTT. The chain has TRBV5-1 and TRBJ2-2, with TRBD2 matching 7 bases. The germline V gene encodes CDR1 SGHRS and CDR2 YFSETQ. Losses at the gene ends were 3 bases for V and 6 bases for J; bases not matched to a gene: 5. The length of the CDR3 is 14 residues.

The rearrangement uses TRBV13 and TRBJ2-3; D perhaps matches TRBD1 (6 bases). This CDR3 has 13 residues. Germline CDR1 and CDR2: PRHDT and FYEKMQ (reference sequence). Trimming removed 3 bases from V and 6 bases from J, with 10 bases in between. Here the CDR3 reads CASSLGTTDTQYF. The CDR3 DNA follows: TGTGCCAGCAGCTTGGGGACAACTGATACGCAGTATTTT. The full variable domain, in which reference TRBV13 and TRBJ2-3 provide the parts outside the CDR3, is AAGVIQSPRHLIKEKRETATLKCYPIPRHDTVYWYQQGPGQDPQFLISFYEKMQSDKGSIPDRFSAQQFSDYHSELNMSSLELGDSALYFCASSLGTTDTQYFGPGTRLTVL.

In this sample, this clone turned up a few times. The chain couples TRBV7-3 to TRBJ2-7; 9 bases line up with TRBD2. This CDR3 comprises 16 residues. The ends lost 2 bases at V and 2 bases at J; junction bases unmatched: 7. The germline CDR1 and CDR2 sequences are SGHTA and FQGTGA. The CDR3 DNA reads TGTGCCAGCAGCTTATCTTCCCTAGCGGGGACCTACGAGCAGTACTTC. Protein sequence: CASSLSSLAGTYEQYF.

V is TRBV27 and J is TRBJ1-1; 9 bases fit TRBD1. CDR3 length: 15 amino acids. Germline values: CDR1 MNHEY, CDR2 SMNVEV (reference sequence). V shed 5 bases, J shed 4 bases, and the junction held 8 bases outside the gene matches. The CDR3 nucleotides read TGTGCCAGCAGTCTCAGGGACAGGGTTTTCACTGAAGCTTTCTTT. This sequence encodes CASSLRDRVFTEAFF.

This clone was seen a few times. The chain links TRBV24-1 to TRBJ2-3; 12 nucleotides align to TRBD2. J gave up 5 bases and V 3 bases, and 14 bases lay outside the gene matches. Germline CDR1 reads KGHDR; CDR2 reads SFDVKD. This CDR3 has 19 residues. This CDR3 reads CATSDPTSGGPDLGDTQYF. CDR3 in DNA: TGTGCCACCAGTGATCCCACTAGCGGGGGGCCGGATTTGGGAGATACGCAGTATTTT.

This chain joins TRBV28 and TRBJ2-3, with 9 bases aligning to TRBD2. The V gene end was trimmed by 7 bases and the J gene end by 1 base; junction bases not matched to a gene: 3. The germline CDR1 and CDR2 sequences are MDHEN and SYDVKM. The CDR3 sequence is 14 residues long. The CDR3, as DNA: TGTGCCAGCATTGAGCGGGGGGGCACAGATACGCAGTATTTT. It codes for CASIERGGTDTQYF.

The chain carries TRBV2 and TRBJ2-3; TRBD2 might be the D (7 bases). From germline, CDR1 is SNHLY and CDR2 FYNNEI. The V end lost 8 bases, the J end lost 9 bases, and 9 bases lay between the germline ends. The CDR3 consists of 10 residues. CDR3 DNA sequence: TGTGCCAGCGGGAGGGGGACGCAGTATTTT. Translated: CASGRGTQYF.

The chain joins TRBV9 to TRBJ1-1; the match to TRBD1 covers 7 bases. The CDR3 loop spans 14 amino acids. J gave up 0 bases and V 7 bases, and 6 bases lay outside the gene matches. Per the germline V gene, CDR1 is SGDLS and CDR2 is YYNGEE. The CDR3 loop is CASGVTGVNTEAFF. The CDR3 bases are TGTGCCAGCGGGGTAACAGGGGTGAACACTGAAGCTTTCTTT.

The chain links TRBV6-2 or TRBV6-3 to TRBJ2-7; TRBD1 might be the D (5 bases). The length of the CDR3 is 13 residues. Germline V CDR1 and CDR2: MNHEY, SVGEGT. Trimming took off 4 bases at V and 7 bases at J, with 14 bases between the two ends. CDR3 coding DNA: TGTGCCAGCAGTTTGGCCAGGGTGGGAGAGCAGTACTTC. The encoded protein is CASSLARVGEQYF.

V usage is TRBV5-1 and J usage is TRBJ2-2; 10 bases fit TRBD2. CDR1 SGHRS and CDR2 YFSETQ come from the germline V gene. The J segment lost 2 bases and the V segment lost 4 bases, leaving 2 bases of the junction unmatched. The CDR3 runs 15 residues. In DNA, the CDR3 is TGCGCCAGCAGCCTAGCGGGGGACAACACCGGGGAGCTGTTTTTT. Translated, it gives CASSLAGDNTGELFF.

The V and J genes are TRBV19 and TRBJ1-2; unclear D gene. CDR1 and CDR2 (germline): LNHDA, SQIVND (reference sequence). Deletions cut 7 bases from V and 3 bases from J, with 18 bases between. This CDR3 is built from 15 residues. The CDR3 region is CASTPEGTRDYGYTF. The CDR3 nucleotides read TGTGCCAGTACCCCCGAGGGTACGAGGGACTATGGCTACACCTTC.

This sequence joins TRBV27 and TRBJ2-7; D is possibly TRBD1 (6 bases). The germline gives CDR1 MNHEY, CDR2 SMNVEV (reference sequence). V was trimmed by 5 bases and J by 6 bases, leaving 11 bases between them. The CDR3 totals 12 residues. The CDR3 spells CASSIQGLEQYF. In DNA form, the CDR3 reads TGTGCCAGCAGTATACAGGGTCTCGAGCAGTACTTC.

This rearrangement joins TRBV24-1 to TRBJ2-5; a possible D gene is TRBD2 (6 bases). Trimming left V 9 bases short and J 5 bases short, with 18 bases between. The length of the CDR3 is 14 residues. Germline CDR1 reads KGHDR; CDR2 reads SFDVKD. The CDR3 reads CATGPGGIGETQYF. The CDR3 bases are TGTGCCACCGGGCCTGGGGGGATTGGGGAGACCCAGTACTTC.

This clone was counted at least ten times. The gene calls are TRBV28 and TRBJ1-2, with D possibly matching TRBD1 (6 bases). V gave up 6 bases and J gave up 8 bases, with 16 bases separating them. The germline V gene encodes CDR1 MDHEN and CDR2 SYDVKM. The CDR3 has 13 residues. The CDR3 sequence: CASSYEQGRGYTF. In DNA, the CDR3 is TGTGCCAGCAGCTACGAACAGGGTCGGGGCTACACCTTC.

The chain combines TRBV15 with TRBJ1-2; 7 nucleotides agree with TRBD1. This CDR3 has 15 residues. With V trimmed by 0 bases and J by 8 bases, 9 bases remained unmatched. The germline V gene has CDR1 LNHNV and CDR2 YYDKDF (reference sequence). CDR3 protein: CATSRDHKGGDGYTF. CDR3 nucleotides: TGTGCCACCAGCAGAGATCATAAAGGGGGCGACGGCTACACCTTC.

In its sample, this clone was seen once. The rearrangement joins TRBV3-1 (or the pseudogene TRBV3-2) to TRBJ2-3; TRBD2 might be the D (6 bases). Per the germline V gene, CDR1 is LGHDT and CDR2 is YNNKEL (reference sequence). The CDR3 totals 13 residues. The ends were cut back, 8 bases at V and 1 base at J, with 10 bases in the middle. CDR3 protein: CASGTLGTDTQYF. As DNA, the CDR3 is TGTGCCAGCGGGACTCTCGGCACAGATACGCAGTATTTT.

A single count supports this clone. V gene TRBV6-5 combines with J gene TRBJ2-1; 8 bases map to TRBD2. CDR3 length: 16 residues. The V gene's germline CDR1 is MNHEY and CDR2 SVGAGI. V shed 3 bases, J shed 3 bases, and the junction held 7 bases outside the gene matches. This chain's CDR3 is CASSYIREGRYNEQFF. The CDR3 DNA sequence: TGTGCCAGCAGTTATATACGGGAGGGCCGCTACAATGAGCAGTTCTTC.

The chain joins TRBV6-5 to TRBJ2-1; 8 bases map to TRBD1. Germline V gives CDR1 MNHEY, CDR2 SVGAGI. CDR3 length: 14 residues. The V segment lost 10 bases and the J segment 0 bases; nucleotides outside the gene matches: 5. The CDR3 bases are TGTGCCAACCGACAGGGGTACTCCTACAATGAGCAGTTCTTC. The encoded protein is CANRQGYSYNEQFF.

The rearrangement links TRBV5-1 to TRBJ2-1, with 8 bases aligning to TRBD2. The CDR3 loop spans 15 amino acids. Germline CDR1 and CDR2: SGHRS and YFSETQ. V lost 5 bases to trimming and J lost 2 bases; unmatched junction nucleotides: 6. This CDR3 is CASRPTSGAYNEQFF. DNA of the CDR3: TGCGCCAGCAGGCCTACTAGCGGAGCCTACAATGAGCAGTTCTTC.

This clone was found once. The CDR3, as DNA: TGTGCCAGCAGCCAAGTACAGGGAGAAGGCTCACCCCTCCACTTT. Protein: CASSQVQGEGSPLHF. This chain uses TRBV4-2 with TRBJ1-6; tentative D call: TRBD1 (6 bases). Germline V CDR1 and CDR2: LGHNA, YNFKEQ. CDR3 length: 15 amino acids. Trimming removed 1 base at V and 10 bases at J, with 14 bases between.

This clone showed up just a few times. This rearrangement joins TRBV28 to TRBJ1-1, with D perhaps matching TRBD1 (5 bases). CDR1 is MDHEN, CDR2 SYDVKM, per germline. This CDR3 has 14 residues. V lost 11 bases to trimming and J lost 3 bases, with 19 bases between them. CDR3 in DNA: TGTGCCGGGCGGGGCAGGAGTTGGGACACTGAAGCTTTCTTT. It specifies CAGRGRSWDTEAFF.

The rearrangement links TRBV2 to TRBJ2-5; 9 bases are shared with TRBD2. Germline trimming cut 7 bases from V and 2 bases from J; bases unmatched to any gene: 5. Per the germline V gene, CDR1 is SNHLY and CDR2 is FYNNEI. This CDR3 region has 14 residues. The CDR3 DNA follows: TGTGCCAGCACCGAGCGGGAGGTGCAAGAGACCCAGTACTTC. It codes for CASTEREVQETQYF.

This rearrangement joins TRBV1 to TRBJ1-2; the table's D gene call, TRBD1, was not cross checked with the DNA. TRBV1 is a pseudogene. This CDR3 is built from 13 residues. The CDR3 protein is CTSSQKISTGYTF. In DNA form, the CDR3 reads TGCACCAGCAGCCAAAAGATAAGTACAGGCTACACCTTC.

The V call is TRBV6-1, the J call TRBJ1-2, with D possibly TRBD1 on 6 matching bases. The CDR3 runs 15 residues. V lost 2 bases, J lost 6 bases, and 16 bases lay in between. Germline V gene data show CDR1 as MNHNS and CDR2 as SASEGT. The DNA of the CDR3 is TGTGCCAGCAGTGAAACAGGGTCCTTGCTTGATGGCTACACCTTC. Its translation is CASSETGSLLDGYTF.

V usage is TRBV27 and J usage is TRBJ2-1; TRBD2 is a possible D gene (6 bases). This CDR3 is 16 amino acids long. Trimming took off 0 bases at V and 9 bases at J, with 18 bases between the two ends. Germline V lookup: CDR1 MNHEY, CDR2 SMNVEV (reference sequence). The CDR3 here is CASSLSRGEVWVEQFF. The CDR3 nucleotides read TGTGCCAGCAGTTTATCGCGAGGGGAGGTTTGGGTTGAGCAGTTCTTC.

V is TRBV15 and J is TRBJ2-7; 9 nucleotides line up with TRBD1. J gave up 0 bases and V 9 bases, and 15 bases lay outside the gene matches. The CDR3 has 17 amino acids. Germline V gene data show CDR1 as LNHNV and CDR2 as YYDKDF (reference sequence). The CDR3 DNA is TGTGCCACTAAACAGGGGGCTAGGCCCGATACCTCCTACGAGCAGTACTTC. It encodes CATKQGARPDTSYEQYF.